The rows below give T cell receptor beta chains drawn from one sample of a study of shared clonotypes between healthy human individuals. Method: immunoSEQ multiplex PCR; TCRdb's copy keeps in-frame clones and lacks some. The table shows millions of clones, with about 95% occurring only once. The material sequenced was naive CD8+ T cells sorted from blood. The receptors were gathered from a man aged 18 to 30 in good health. Both conserved end residues are part of each CDR3. A D gene is named only where the DNA matches it firmly. Some rows have no size entry. The others give once, few or many, or a class for an expanded clone.

D gene	J gene	V gene	clone size	CDR3 protein	CDR3 DNA
TRBD2	TRBJ2-3	TRBV9	-	CASSVEGRVGDTQYF	TGTGCCAGCAGCGTAGAAGGGAGGGTTGGAGATACGCAGTATTTT
TRBD2	TRBJ2-1	TRBV18	-	CASSLEDSASREGEQFF	TGTGCCAGCTCTCTCGAGGACTCGGCTTCACGGGAGGGTGAGCAGTTCTTC
-	TRBJ1-4	TRBV27	-	CASRSRVALPTNEKLFF	TGTGCCAGCAGAAGCCGGGTCGCCCTTCCAACTAATGAAAAACTGTTTTTT
-	TRBJ1-2	TRBV10-1	-	CASSDNGLSGYTF	TGCGCCAGCAGTGATAACGGACTAAGTGGCTACACCTTC
TRBD2	TRBJ2-3	TRBV9	-	CASSAHPGPGTSDADTQYF	TGTGCCAGCAGCGCGCACCCGGGGCCCGGGACTAGCGATGCAGATACGCAGTATTTT
-	TRBJ2-7	TRBV7-8	-	CASSLVGPTYEQYF	TGTGCCAGCAGCTTAGTAGGCCCCACCTACGAGCAGTACTTC
-	TRBJ2-7	TRBV4-1	-	CASSQGTVSSYEQYF	TGCGCCAGCAGCCAAGGGACCGTCAGCTCCTACGAGCAGTACTTC
-	TRBJ1-3	TRBV30	-	CAWRPDGFSGNTIYF	TGTGCCTGGAGGCCGGACGGATTCTCTGGAAACACCATATATTTT
-	TRBJ2-7	TRBV28	once	CASSLRGVEQYF	TGTGCCAGCAGTTTACGAGGGGTAGAGCAGTACTTC
TRBD1	TRBJ2-3	TRBV7-7	-	CASSPTGESTDTQYF	TGTGCTAGCAGCCCGACAGGGGAGAGCACAGATACGCAGTATTTT
-	TRBJ1-6	TRBV7-2	-	CASSLTGHHHRDFGVPLHF	TGTGCCAGCAGCTTAACAGGTCACCACCACCGGGATTTCGGAGTACCCCTCCACTTT
TRBD2	TRBJ2-1	TRBV29-1	-	CSVGSRGSGHEQFF	TGCAGCGTTGGCAGCCGCGGGAGTGGGCATGAGCAGTTCTTC
TRBD1	TRBJ1-2	TRBV5-4	-	CASNTPGTGYGYTF	TGTGCCAGCAACACTCCGGGGACAGGGTATGGCTACACCTTC
TRBD2	TRBJ2-7	TRBV11-2	-	CASSPLGLGYEQYF	TGTGCCAGCAGTCCTCTGGGACTAGGGTACGAGCAGTACTTC
-	TRBJ2-3	TRBV7-8	-	CASSAADRSVPDTQYF	TGTGCCAGCAGCGCTGCCGACAGGTCCGTCCCAGATACGCAGTATTTT
-	TRBJ2-7	TRBV27	-	CASSLYPQTGFHEQYF	TGTGCCAGCAGTTTATACCCACAAACAGGGTTCCACGAGCAGTACTTC
TRBD2	TRBJ2-3	TRBV27	-	CASSLLRTSDTDTQYF	TGTGCCAGCAGTCTACTGCGGACTAGCGACACAGATACGCAGTATTTT
TRBD1	TRBJ2-7	TRBV11-2	-	CASSLPGGLPYEQYF	TGTGCCAGCAGCTTACCAGGGGGTCTCCCCTACGAGCAGTACTTC
-	TRBJ1-3	TRBV15	-	CATSRIPLVGGDSGNTIYF	TGTGCCACCAGCAGAATTCCTCTGGTGGGGGGCGATTCTGGAAACACCATATATTTT
TRBD1	TRBJ2-6	TRBV19	-	CASSKTPGQRFSGANVLTF	TGTGCCAGTAGTAAGACACCGGGACAGCGTTTCTCTGGGGCCAACGTCCTGACTTTC
-	TRBJ2-7	TRBV15	-	CATSIGEKSYEQYF	TGTGCCACCAGCATTGGGGAGAAGTCCTACGAGCAGTACTTC
TRBD1	TRBJ1-6	TRBV5-6	-	CASSSGTEDSPLHF	TGTGCCAGCAGTTCCGGGACAGAAGATTCACCCCTCCACTTT
-	TRBJ2-7	TRBV5-4	-	CASSHINYEQYF	TGTGCCAGCAGCCACATCAATTACGAGCAGTACTTC
TRBD1	TRBJ1-5	TRBV6-1	-	CASSLQGENQPQHF	TGTGCCAGCAGTCTGCAGGGGGAGAATCAGCCCCAGCATTTT
-	TRBJ1-4	TRBV7-9	-	CASSQGGAKLFF	TGTGCCAGCAGCCAAGGGGGGGCTAAACTGTTTTTT
TRBD1	TRBJ2-7	TRBV28	-	CASSPGTGHEQYF	TGTGCCAGCAGTCCCGGGACAGGGCACGAGCAGTACTTC
-	TRBJ1-3	TRBV19	few	CASSQAGQGYSGNTIYF	TGTGCCAGTAGCCAGGCGGGGCAGGGGTACTCTGGAAACACCATATATTTT
-	TRBJ2-7	TRBV4-1	-	CASSQDFGEQYF	TGCGCCAGCAGCCAAGATTTTGGCGAGCAGTACTTC
-	TRBJ2-2	TRBV11-2	-	CASSLIHSTGELFF	TGTGCCAGCAGCTTAATCCACTCCACCGGGGAGCTGTTTTTT
-	TRBJ2-2	TRBV30	-	CAWSVFSGGTGELFF	TGTGCCTGGAGTGTTTTCTCCGGGGGCACCGGGGAGCTGTTTTTT
TRBD1	TRBJ2-7	TRBV2	-	CASIARDRVNEQYF	TGTGCCAGCATTGCCCGGGACAGGGTAAACGAGCAGTACTTC
-	TRBJ2-1	TRBV4-1	-	CASSQDWGRSINEQFF	TGCGCCAGCAGCCAAGACTGGGGACGGAGTATTAATGAGCAGTTCTTC
TRBD1	TRBJ1-2	TRBV30	-	CAWSVLWDRDGYTF	TGTGCCTGGAGTGTACTATGGGACAGGGATGGCTACACCTTC
-	TRBJ1-2	TRBV28	-	CASSRDTYGYTF	TGTGCCAGCAGCAGGGACACCTATGGCTACACCTTC